This is a list of T cell receptor beta chains from one sample in a study of T cell responses to AZD1222 COVID-19 vaccine. Here immunoSEQ multiplex PCR was the method, and the copy in TCRdb shows in-frame clones only, minus some. The repertoire includes fewer than 200,000 clones, around 89% of them detected once, and around 4.4% sits in the top ten. Sequencing was performed on peripheral blood, taken 28 days after the second AZD1222 dose. The receptor set was obtained from an adult who received the AZD1222 COVID-19 vaccine. Both conserved end residues are part of each CDR3. D genes are given only for firm matches. Clone size, where shown, is once, few, many, or a class for clones that have expanded.

size: .
J: TRBJ1-2
D: .
V: TRBV10-2
DNA: TGCGCCAGCAGTGATAGCCGGCGGACTAACTATGGCTACACCTTC
CDR3: CASSDSRRTNYGYTF

size: .
J: TRBJ1-4
D: .
V: TRBV12-3/TRBV12-4
DNA: TGTGCCAGCAGTTTAAGGGTCGACAAACTGTTTTTT
CDR3: CASSLRVDKLFF

size: .
J: TRBJ2-4
D: .
V: TRBV11-2
DNA: TGTGCCAGCAGCTTGATGGGGGGCATTCAGTACTTC
CDR3: CASSLMGGIQYF

size: .
J: TRBJ1-4
D: .
V: TRBV30
DNA: TGTGCCTGGGGCAGGCCTAACCGTGAAAAACTGTTTTTT
CDR3: CAWGRPNREKLFF

size: .
J: TRBJ2-1
D: .
V: TRBV4-1
DNA: TGCGCCAGCAGCCAAGATTATTTGGGGGCGTCCTACAATGAGCAGTTCTTC
CDR3: CASSQDYLGASYNEQFF

size: .
J: TRBJ2-7
D: TRBD2
V: TRBV5-1
DNA: TGCGCCAGCAGCTTGGGACTAGCGGAGTCCTACGAGCAGTACTTC
CDR3: CASSLGLAESYEQYF

size: .
J: TRBJ2-7
D: .
V: TRBV19
DNA: TGTGCCAGTAGTATCCAACCAGGGTGGTCCTACGAGCAGTACTTC
CDR3: CASSIQPGWSYEQYF

size: .
J: TRBJ2-5
D: .
V: TRBV11-2
DNA: TGTGCCAGCAGCCCGAGGGGGGCCGGGGCGGAAGAGACCCAGTACTTC
CDR3: CASSPRGAGAEETQYF

size: .
J: TRBJ2-3
D: .
V: TRBV4-2
DNA: TGTGCCAGCAGCCCGGGGGTGAACACAGATACGCAGTATTTT
CDR3: CASSPGVNTDTQYF

size: .
J: TRBJ2-1
D: TRBD2
V: TRBV19
DNA: TGTGCCAGTAGTATGTACGGGGGGTCCTACAATGAGCAGTTCTTC
CDR3: CASSMYGGSYNEQFF

size: .
J: TRBJ2-4
D: .
V: TRBV28
DNA: TGTGCCAGCAGCAAAGGTGGGACCAAAAACATTCAGTACTTC
CDR3: CASSKGGTKNIQYF

size: .
J: TRBJ2-1
D: TRBD2
V: TRBV12-3/TRBV12-4
DNA: TGTGCCAGCAGCCGACGGACTAGGGGTGAGCAGTTCTTC
CDR3: CASSRRTRGEQFF

size: once
J: TRBJ1-2
D: TRBD1
V: TRBV6-6
DNA: TGTGCCAGCAGTCGAACCGGGACAGGAGTTAACTATGGCTACACCTTC
CDR3: CASSRTGTGVNYGYTF

size: few
J: TRBJ1-1
D: .
V: TRBV4-1
DNA: TGCGCCAGCAGCCAAGGGCCGAACACTGAAGCTTTCTTT
CDR3: CASSQGPNTEAFF

size: .
J: TRBJ2-5
D: .
V: TRBV25-1
DNA: TGTGCCAGCAGTGAATATAAGGCAGAGCAGCAGACCCAGTACTTC
CDR3: CASSEYKAEQQTQYF

size: .
J: TRBJ1-5
D: TRBD1
V: TRBV2
DNA: TGTGCCAGCAGACTACAAGACAGGGACAATCAGCCCCAGCATTTT
CDR3: CASRLQDRDNQPQHF

size: .
J: TRBJ1-1
D: .
V: TRBV12-3/TRBV12-4
DNA: TGTGCCAGCAGTCCTAGGGGAAACACTGAAGCTTTCTTT
CDR3: CASSPRGNTEAFF

size: .
J: TRBJ2-5
D: .
V: TRBV6-5
DNA: TGTGCCAGCAGTTCGGGACGGGAGACCCAGTACTTC
CDR3: CASSSGRETQYF

size: .
J: TRBJ2-2
D: .
V: TRBV14
DNA: TGTGCCAGCAGCCAAGTCCGGGGGAGGCACACCGGGGAGCTGTTTTTT
CDR3: CASSQVRGRHTGELFF

size: .
J: TRBJ1-3
D: .
V: TRBV9
DNA: TGTGCCAGCAGCGCAGGAGGGCCCCGGGGAAACACCATATATTTT
CDR3: CASSAGGPRGNTIYF

size: .
J: TRBJ2-2
D: .
V: TRBV7-3
DNA: TGTGCCAGCAGCTACAACACCGGGGAGCTGTTTTTT
CDR3: CASSYNTGELFF

size: .
J: TRBJ1-4
D: TRBD1
V: TRBV3-1/TRBV3-2
DNA: TGTGCCAGCAGTGCCGGGGACAGGGGAAATGAAAAACTGTTTTTT
CDR3: CASSAGDRGNEKLFF

size: .
J: TRBJ2-2
D: TRBD2
V: TRBV11-2
DNA: TGTGCCAGCAGCTCGCCGGGACTAGCTGTTTTCGGGGAGCTGTTTTTT
CDR3: CASSSPGLAVFGELFF

size: .
J: TRBJ1-1
D: TRBD1
V: TRBV27
DNA: TGTGCCAGCAGCACACTTTTGGGACAGGGGGACACTGAAGCTTTCTTT
CDR3: CASSTLLGQGDTEAFF

size: few
J: TRBJ1-2
D: .
V: TRBV6-5
DNA: TGTGCCAGCAGTTCCCAAGCCAGGGCTAACTATGGCTACACCTTC
CDR3: CASSSQARANYGYTF

size: once
J: TRBJ1-2
D: .
V: TRBV20-1
DNA: TGCAGTGCTAGGCCTGTCGATGGCTACACCTTC
CDR3: CSARPVDGYTF

size: once
J: TRBJ1-3
D: .
V: TRBV6-1
DNA: TGTGCCAGCAGTGAAATGGGGGGTTCAACCTCTGGAAACACCATATATTTT
CDR3: CASSEMGGSTSGNTIYF

size: .
J: TRBJ1-2
D: .
V: TRBV29-1
DNA: TGCAGCGTTGATTTTCGGGGTCTCTATGGCTACACCTTC
CDR3: CSVDFRGLYGYTF

size: .
J: TRBJ1-1
D: .
V: TRBV5-5
DNA: TGTGCCAGCAGTTCCCGGCGGGGGGAGGGAGCTTTCTTT
CDR3: CASSSRRGEGAFF

size: .
J: TRBJ1-1
D: .
V: TRBV19
DNA: TGTGCCAGTACCTCGACAAGGGGGGCTGAAGCTTTCTTT
CDR3: CASTSTRGAEAFF

size: .
J: TRBJ1-2
D: TRBD1
V: TRBV4-3
DNA: TGCGCCAGCAGCCATACGACAGGGAACTATGGCTACACCTTC
CDR3: CASSHTTGNYGYTF

size: .
J: TRBJ1-2
D: .
V: TRBV3-1/TRBV3-2
DNA: TGTGCCAGCAGCCAAATGGGAGATAGTGGCTACACCTTC
CDR3: CASSQMGDSGYTF

size: .
J: TRBJ1-6
D: TRBD1
V: TRBV19
DNA: TGTGCCAGTAGACCATCATCGGGACAGGTGAATTCACCCCTCCACTTT
CDR3: CASRPSSGQVNSPLHF

size: few
J: TRBJ2-5
D: .
V: TRBV3-1/TRBV3-2
DNA: TGTGCCAGCAGCCTCTTAACTAGCACGGAGACCCAGTACTTC
CDR3: CASSLLTSTETQYF

size: few
J: TRBJ1-2
D: .
V: TRBV6-5
DNA: TGTGCCAGCAGCGGACAGTCCGGCTACACCTTC
CDR3: CASSGQSGYTF

size: .
J: TRBJ2-5
D: .
V: TRBV7-9
DNA: TGTGCCAGCAGCCAACAGGTGGAGACCCAGTACTTC
CDR3: CASSQQVETQYF

size: .
J: TRBJ1-1
D: .
V: TRBV6-2/TRBV6-3
DNA: TGTGCCAGCAGTTACCGCGTGAACACTGAAGCTTTCTTT
CDR3: CASSYRVNTEAFF

size: .
J: TRBJ2-1
D: TRBD2
V: TRBV3-1/TRBV3-2
DNA: TGTGCCAGCAGCCCTGGCACATTGGTAGCGGGTGCCTACAATGAGCAGTTCTTC
CDR3: CASSPGTLVAGAYNEQFF

size: .
J: TRBJ2-7
D: TRBD1
V: TRBV13
DNA: TGTGCCAGCAGCCTTAGGGGGCGGATCTCCTACGAGCAGTACTTC
CDR3: CASSLRGRISYEQYF

size: .
J: TRBJ1-5
D: .
V: TRBV7-2
DNA: TGTGCCAGCAGCCGGGACAATACAGGCAATCAGCCCCAGCATTTT
CDR3: CASSRDNTGNQPQHF

size: .
J: TRBJ1-1
D: TRBD1
V: TRBV30
DNA: TGTGCCTGGCAAACAGGGGGGGGATTAAACACTGAAGCTTTCTTT
CDR3: CAWQTGGGLNTEAFF

size: .
J: TRBJ1-1
D: TRBD1
V: TRBV9
DNA: TGTGCCAGCAGCGCCTTGGGACAGGGCGGTACTGAAGCTTTCTTT
CDR3: CASSALGQGGTEAFF

size: .
J: TRBJ1-5
D: .
V: TRBV6-5
DNA: TGTGCCAGCAGTTACGGGTTCGGCAGCTCTCAGCCCCAGCATTTT
CDR3: CASSYGFGSSQPQHF

size: .
J: TRBJ1-2
D: .
V: TRBV9
DNA: TGTGCCAGCAGGAAGGGCTCGGGGATTTGGGGCTACACCTTC
CDR3: CASRKGSGIWGYTF

size: .
J: TRBJ1-6
D: .
V: TRBV27
DNA: TGTGCCAGCAGTTTGCTAAATTCACCCCTCCACTTT
CDR3: CASSLLNSPLHF

size: .
J: TRBJ1-4
D: .
V: TRBV28
DNA: TGTGCCATCTCCCGGGGGAATGAAAAACTGTTTTTT
CDR3: CAISRGNEKLFF

size: .
J: TRBJ2-5
D: TRBD1
V: TRBV5-6
DNA: TGTGCCAGCAGCTCCGCTGAAACAGGGGTGTCAACCCAGTACTTC
CDR3: CASSSAETGVSTQYF

size: .
J: TRBJ1-5
D: .
V: TRBV5-5
DNA: TGTGCCAGCAGCCCAGGCGGGCGGCGCTATAGCAATCAGCCCCAGCATTTT
CDR3: CASSPGGRRYSNQPQHF

size: .
J: TRBJ1-1
D: .
V: TRBV7-6
DNA: TGTGCCAGCAGCCAAAACAGGGATACAGCTTTCTTT
CDR3: CASSQNRDTAFF

size: .
J: TRBJ1-5
D: .
V: TRBV10-1
DNA: TGCGCCAGCAGTGAGCCCGATCAGCCCCAGCATTTT
CDR3: CASSEPDQPQHF

size: .
J: TRBJ1-1
D: .
V: TRBV19
DNA: TGTGCCAGTACTCCCCCAAGGGGCACTGAAGCTTTCTTT
CDR3: CASTPPRGTEAFF

size: .
J: TRBJ1-1
D: .
V: TRBV5-1
DNA: TGCGCCAGCAGCTTGGCCGAGAGGAACACTGAAGCTTTCTTT
CDR3: CASSLAERNTEAFF

size: .
J: TRBJ1-5
D: .
V: TRBV7-8
DNA: TGTGCCAGCAGCTCCGACAGTTATCAGCCCCAGCATTTT
CDR3: CASSSDSYQPQHF

size: .
J: TRBJ1-6
D: .
V: TRBV6-5
DNA: TGTGCCAGCAGTTCCATTGCCCAGTTCTCGTATTCACCCCTCCACTTT
CDR3: CASSSIAQFSYSPLHF

size: .
J: TRBJ1-4
D: .
V: TRBV20-1
DNA: TGCAGTGCGGGAGGAAATGAAAAACTGTTTTTT
CDR3: CSAGGNEKLFF

size: .
J: TRBJ2-3
D: TRBD2
V: TRBV19
DNA: TGTGCCAGTTCCCTCCGACTAGCGGGGGGGACGAGCACAGATACGCAGTATTTT
CDR3: CASSLRLAGGTSTDTQYF

size: .
J: TRBJ1-1
D: .
V: TRBV3-1/TRBV3-2
DNA: TGTGCCAGCAGCCCTTTAACGAACACTGAAGCTTTCTTT
CDR3: CASSPLTNTEAFF

size: .
J: TRBJ1-3
D: .
V: TRBV6-5
DNA: TGTGCCAGCAGACGAGGGGAATCTGGAAACACCATATATTTT
CDR3: CASRRGESGNTIYF

size: .
J: TRBJ1-4
D: TRBD1
V: TRBV6-6
DNA: TGTGCCAGCAAATCCGGGGGACAGGGACATGAAAAACTGTTTTTT
CDR3: CASKSGGQGHEKLFF

size: once
J: TRBJ2-2
D: .
V: TRBV30
DNA: TGTGCCGGAATGACGGAGACGAACACCGGGGAGCTGTTTTTT
CDR3: CAGMTETNTGELFF